The source of this TCR beta chain is a study of lymphopenia after photon versus proton radiotherapy. General study results and limits: After lymphocyte nadir, photon-treated repertoires showed oligoclonal expansion, especially CD8+ Temra. Proton therapy kept repertoires fairly stable, unlike photons, which gained effector/memory cells. Authors raise, but do not show, better survival with proton therapy.

In the case of this clone: No antigen is known for it.

The CDR3 is 14 residues long. Germline V gives CDR1 MGHRA, CDR2 YSYEKL. V lost 4 bases, J lost 5 bases, and 5 bases stayed unmatched. The method was immunoSEQ multiplex PCR; TCRdb's version includes in-frame clones alone and lacks a portion of them. The sample shows fewer than 35,000 clones, nearly 90% of them seen only once. The receptor was derived from a woman in her 70s with pancreatic cancer. Some clones in this sample may be carry-over from other donors' samples. V gene TRBV4-1 combines with J gene TRBJ1-1, with TRBD1 identical over 9 bases. This material consisted of peripheral blood, taken from a patient treated with proton-based radiotherapy. The CDR3 DNA is TGCGCCAGCAGCCCACAGGGGGCCGGAACTGAAGCTTTCTTT. It codes for CASSPQGAGTEAFF.